This passage covers 7 T cell receptor beta chains from one sample sequenced in a study of cytomegalovirus exposure and HLA in healthy donors. The PCR employed 60 Vbeta primers together with 13 Jbeta primers. TCRdb's table, derived via immunoSEQ multiplex PCR, lists solely in-frame clones and lacks some. The table counts around 60,000 clones; 3.6% lies in the top ten. The specimen was PBMCs. The receptors here all came from a young woman in good health and CMV-seronegative.

This chain links TRBV7-8 with TRBJ1-2; 9 bases are a match to TRBD1. The V gene end was trimmed by 5 bases and the J gene end by 8 bases; junction bases not matched to a gene: 9. The CDR3 is made up of 14 amino acids. Germline-derived CDR1 and CDR2 are SGHVS and FQNEAQ. The DNA for the CDR3 is TGTGCCAGCAGCGTTGGGACAGGGCAAAACGGCTACACCTTC. It encodes CASSVGTGQNGYTF.

The gene calls are TRBV5-1 and TRBJ1-1; no reliable D call. Trimming shortened V by 0 bases and J by 6 bases, and 15 bases separated the two germline ends. The CDR3 length is 15 residues. From germline, CDR1 is SGHRS and CDR2 YFSETQ. In nucleotides, the CDR3 is TGCGCCAGCAGCTTGGAGGCACTCGTCAGCGCTGAAGCTTTCTTT. Residues: CASSLEALVSAEAFF. The full variable domain, completed using reference TRBV5-1 and TRBJ1-1, is KAGVTQTPRYLIKTRGQQVTLSCSPISGHRSVSWYQQTPGQGLQFLFEYFSETQRNKGNFPGRFSGRQFSNSRSEMNVSTLELGDSALYLCASSLEALVSAEAFFGQGTRLTVV.

The gene calls are TRBV4-1 and TRBJ2-1; 10 nucleotides align to TRBD2. Germline CDR1 is MGHRA and CDR2 is YSYEKL. Trimming took 0 bases from V and 10 from J; bases not matched to a gene: 6. The CDR3 is made up of 15 amino acids. CDR3 loop: CASSQDLAGAIEQFF. CDR3 DNA: TGCGCCAGCAGCCAAGATCTAGCGGGAGCCATAGAGCAGTTCTTC.

The chain employs TRBV19 and TRBJ1-6, with 9 nucleotides matching TRBD1. This CDR3 contains 15 residues. Germline-derived CDR1 and CDR2 are LNHDA and SQIVND (reference sequence). With 6 bases clipped from V and 9 bases from J, the junction kept 9 bases outside the gene matches. This CDR3 reads CASSIPGTGFSPLHF. The CDR3 region has the DNA TGTGCCAGTAGCATCCCCGGGACAGGGTTTTCACCCCTCCACTTT.

This sequence joins TRBV19 and TRBJ1-2, with D possibly TRBD1 on 6 matching bases. This CDR3 spans 12 amino acids. V was trimmed by 5 bases and J by 6 bases, leaving 10 bases between them. Germline loops: CDR1 LNHDA, CDR2 SQIVND (reference sequence). Here the CDR3 reads CASSQQGDGYTF. CDR3 coding DNA: TGTGCCAGTAGTCAACAGGGTGATGGCTACACCTTC.

The chain is built from TRBV5-1 and TRBJ1-2, with D maybe TRBD1 (6 bases). The length of the CDR3 is 15 residues. Trimming took off 0 bases at V and 2 bases at J, with 11 bases between the two ends. Germline CDR1 reads SGHRS; CDR2 reads YFSETQ. CDR3 amino acids: CASSLAQGRNYGYTF. The CDR3 DNA sequence: TGCGCCAGCAGCTTGGCACAGGGAAGGAACTATGGCTACACCTTC.

The chain has TRBV9 and TRBJ2-1; 7 positions match TRBD2. Germline V gene lookup returns CDR1 SGDLS and CDR2 YYNGEE. The CDR3 runs to 16 residues. V trimming: 4 bases; J trimming: 2 bases; junction bases outside the gene matches: 9. The CDR3 bases are TGTGCCAGCAGCCCCCTGGGGCGGGGGACCTACAATGAGCAGTTCTTC. Translation gives CASSPLGRGTYNEQFF.